The 9 T cell receptor beta chains given below trace back to one sample, sequenced in a study of blood T cell repertoires in COVID-19. Clones were read by immunoSEQ multiplex PCR, and TCRdb kept only the in-frame ones, dropping some. The sample consists of about 180,000 clones, about 80% of them appearing once. The sequenced sample was peripheral blood. The receptors originated from a woman aged 65 to 85 with acute or convalescent COVID-19.

The chain uses TRBV27 and TRBJ2-5; D remains ambiguous. The V gene's germline CDR1 is MNHEY and CDR2 SMNVEV (reference sequence). Trimming shortened V by 4 bases and J by 4 bases, and 4 bases separated the two germline ends. The CDR3 is made up of 11 amino acids. CDR3 residues: CASSSPETQYF. Written as DNA, the CDR3 is TGTGCCAGCAGTTCTCCAGAGACCCAGTACTTC.

The chain combines TRBV4-1 with TRBJ2-2; 11 bases line up with TRBD1. The CDR3 is made up of 16 amino acids. The junction had 2 bases not matched to a gene; V was cut back by 5 bases and J by 0 bases. Germline V lookup: CDR1 MGHRA, CDR2 YSYEKL. In nucleotides, the CDR3 is TGCGCCAGCAGCTGGGGACAGGGGGCGAACACCGGGGAGCTGTTTTTT. As protein: CASSWGQGANTGELFF.

This sequence joins TRBV30 and TRBJ1-6, with D possibly TRBD1 on 5 matching bases. The germline gives CDR1 GTSNPN, CDR2 SVGIG (reference sequence). Between the trimmed V and J ends, which lost 2 bases and 9 bases, there was a span of 14 bases. This CDR3 has 14 amino acids. CDR3 sequence (DNA): TGTGCCTGGAGTTCGGGGGGAAGAGGTTCACCCCTCCACTTT. Encoded protein: CAWSSGGRGSPLHF. Complete variable domain (other parts from reference TRBV30 and TRBJ1-6): SQTIHQWPATLVQPVGSPLSLECTVEGTSNPNLYWYRQAAGRGLQLLFYSVGIGQISSEVPQNLSASRPQDRQFILSSKKLLLSDSGFYLCAWSSGGRGSPLHFGNGTRLTVT.

The V call is TRBV30, the J call TRBJ2-2; D gene unclear. V lost 3 bases and J 3 bases, leaving 11 bases between the germline ends. Germline CDR1 reads GTSNPN; CDR2 reads SVGIG (reference sequence). This CDR3 has 14 residues. CDR3 sequence reads: CAWRIGGYTGELFF. The CDR3 DNA reads TGTGCCTGGAGGATCGGCGGATACACCGGGGAGCTGTTTTTT.

The chain couples TRBV6-5 to TRBJ1-4, with D unclear. The CDR3 extends over 14 amino acids. V shed 4 bases and J shed 3 bases, with 9 bases lying between them. The germline V gene encodes CDR1 MNHEY and CDR2 SVGAGI. Written as DNA, the CDR3 is TGTGCCAGCAGTTCGGGTGACGCTAATGAAAAACTGTTTTTT. Amino acid sequence: CASSSGDANEKLFF.

This chain joins TRBV15 and TRBJ2-3; no clear D gene. Germline V lookup: CDR1 LNHNV, CDR2 YYDKDF (reference sequence). V lost 1 base and J 5 bases, leaving 10 bases between the germline ends. The CDR3 covers 14 residues. Written as DNA, the CDR3 is TGTGCCACCAGCAGAGGGCAGCGAGGAGATACGCAGTATTTT. Protein product: CATSRGQRGDTQYF.

The chain links TRBV5-1 to TRBJ2-1; 7 nucleotides agree with TRBD1. The CDR3 sequence is 14 residues long. Trimming took 4 bases from V and 2 from J; bases not matched to a gene: 3. Germline CDR1 SGHRS, CDR2 YFSETQ. The CDR3 DNA is TGCGCCAGCAGCCAGGGACAGACCTACAATGAGCAGTTCTTC. The encoded protein is CASSQGQTYNEQFF.

V is TRBV29-1 and J is TRBJ1-6; TRBD1 is a possible D gene (6 bases). The CDR3 has 13 residues. Trimming took 5 bases from V and 5 from J, leaving 10 bases between them. Per the germline V gene, CDR1 is SQVTM and CDR2 is ANQGSEA. The CDR3 nucleotides are TGCAGCGTTCGGACAGCAGATAATTCACCCCTCCACTTT. Amino acids: CSVRTADNSPLHF. The full variable domain, in which reference TRBV29-1 and TRBJ1-6 provide the parts outside the CDR3, is SAVISQKPSRDICQRGTSLTIQCQVDSQVTMMFWYRQQPGQSLTLIATANQGSEATYESGFVIDKFPISRPNLTFSTLTVSNMSPEDSSIYLCSVRTADNSPLHFGNGTRLTVT.

This clone came up a few times. The gene calls are TRBV10-3 and TRBJ1-1, with TRBD1 matching 7 bases. Trimming took 6 bases from V and 0 from J; bases not matched to a gene: 4. This CDR3 contains 14 residues. Germline-derived CDR1 and CDR2 are ENHRY and SYGVKD. The CDR3: CAIRGDSLNTEAFF. The DNA for the CDR3 is TGTGCCATCAGGGGGGACAGTTTGAACACTGAAGCTTTCTTT.